This T cell receptor beta chain was sequenced in a study of shared clonotypes between healthy human individuals (dated by TCRdb to the early 2020s). Context from the whole study: Three men and a couple of women, aged 18 to 49 years, made up the cohort. For each donor, CD4 naive and CD4 memory were each run on three plates, CD8 naive on two plates, and CD8 memory on one plate. Libraries were prepared and TCR repertoires were sequenced by different laboratories using diverse techniques, in order to increase sequencing depth and limit assay-specific biases. Blood TCR repertoires of five healthy adults were deeply sequenced to estimate repertoire size and the extent of clonotype sharing between individuals. Leukapheresis yielded between about 0.94 and 10 billion PBMCs per donor. Study-level results and caveats: Naive subsets generally had larger estimated clonotype richness than memory subsets. Based on pairwise subsampling, the degree of clonotype sharing among donors was expected to be affected by sequencing depth. Sampling was restricted to blood, and TCR repertoires in tissues likely differ from the TCR repertoires found in blood. The small number of donors limited the genetic and exposure-history diversity represented. Across several donors, approximately 5% of naive CD4, over 3% of naive CD8, about 2% of memory CD4, and over 0.35% of memory CD8 clonotypes were shared. Compared with non-shared clonotypes, the clonotypes found in all four sorted-subset donors had higher generation probabilities. Incomplete sequencing was indicated by rarefaction of sorted-subset datasets, despite the large sequencing depth.

CD8 naive samples were obtained by positive selection for CCR7 among CD45RO-negative cells, yielding a CD45RA+CCR7+ population from which TemRA cells were excluded. The donors were healthy, HIV-negative adults with no recently reported acute infections or vaccinations. Every donor was a Caucasian adult living in Nashville, Tennessee, USA. Blood was obtained by leukapheresis, after which PBMCs were separated by Ficoll-Histopaque density gradient centrifugation and cryopreserved in liquid nitrogen vapor phase. Analytical flow cytometry was used to check the purity and quantity of each magnetically sorted T cell population. Genomic DNA was isolated from each sorted fraction and quantified by UV absorbance on a Nanodrop 2000c. The CDR3 measures 15 amino acids from cysteine to phenylalanine. Only the CDR3 portion is preserved as DNA: 45 bases, with reading frame beginning at the first base. Reading the germline V gene gives CDR1 MDHEN and CDR2 SYDVKM. V loses 6 bases, J loses 6 bases, and the germline ends lie 20 bases apart.

Using the deep immunoSEQ assay, multiplex PCR amplified TCR CDR3 regions from genomic DNA. Extracted genomic DNA from each cell subset was spread evenly across all wells of several immunoSEQ 96-well plates, with each plate serving as a replicate. For sorted subsets, each replicate PCR was loaded with approximately 0.2 ug genomic DNA, equivalent to about 30,000 T cell genomes. The purified libraries were quantified using a Qubit 3.0 fluorometer, sized with a Bioanalyzer 2100, and then quantified again using the KAPA Library Quantification kit. Each immunoSEQ 96-well plate was sequenced on its own single-read 150-cycle Illumina NextSeq 550 flow cell. The published analysis was carried out like this. Because only junctional sequences without quality scores were contained in the immunoSEQ output, filtering matching that applied to full-length reads could not be performed. To assign V/J genes and CDR3, sequences were annotated using PyIR, a Python wrapper for IgBLAST v1.9, with IMGT germline references. Reads were removed for weak V/J assignments (E-value above 1e-6), missing CDR3, stop codons, out-of-frame junctions, or ambiguous translated residues. A V3J clonotype was defined by an identical inferred V gene, J gene, and CDR3 amino acid sequence. The percentage overlap between two repertoires was calculated by dividing the number of shared unique clonotypes by the size of the smaller repertoire. Richness of each repertoire was evaluated using RTK rarefaction, the Chao1 estimator, and Recon v2.1 estimates of unobserved clonotypes. Generation probabilities were computed with OLGA for all TCRbeta clonotypes obtained by the gDNA method from four donors. TCRdb stores this immuneACCESS table with in-frame sequences only. Part of the clones is absent; in the studies checked, under half of the shortfall reflects unresolved V genes, and no reason is known for the rest. V, J and clone size are taken as reported in that table, and D and trimming were inferred from the DNA itself. In this sample the table shows hundreds of thousands of clones, roughly 96% of which occur a single time. Jointly, the top ten make up about 0.11% of the sample.

About this clone: Its antigen target is currently unknown. Qualities for individual bases were not recorded, and no much larger clone is one base off.

Sequencing used naive CD8+ T cells sorted from blood. In the paper's terms, the cell subset or site label means: CD45RA+CCR7+. This receptor was taken from a woman aged 25-40 years in good health. The rearranged segments are TRBV28 and TRBJ1-2; the D gene is perhaps TRBD1, from 5 matching bases. Here is the DNA: TGTGCCAGCAGCTTTTGGGGAAGGACATCTGATGGCTACACCTTC. Its amino acids are CASSFWGRTSDGYTF.